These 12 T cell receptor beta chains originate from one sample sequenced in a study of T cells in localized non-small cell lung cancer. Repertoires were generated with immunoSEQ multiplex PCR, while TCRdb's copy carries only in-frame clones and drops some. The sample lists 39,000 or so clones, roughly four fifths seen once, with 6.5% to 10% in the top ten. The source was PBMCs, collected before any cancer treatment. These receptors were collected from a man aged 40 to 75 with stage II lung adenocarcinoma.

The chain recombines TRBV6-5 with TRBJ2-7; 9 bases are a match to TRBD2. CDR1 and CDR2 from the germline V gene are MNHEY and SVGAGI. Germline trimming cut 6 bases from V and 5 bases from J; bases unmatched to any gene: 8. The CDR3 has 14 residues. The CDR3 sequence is CASSNAGGAHEQYF. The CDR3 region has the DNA TGTGCCAGCAGCAACGCGGGGGGGGCCCACGAGCAGTACTTC.

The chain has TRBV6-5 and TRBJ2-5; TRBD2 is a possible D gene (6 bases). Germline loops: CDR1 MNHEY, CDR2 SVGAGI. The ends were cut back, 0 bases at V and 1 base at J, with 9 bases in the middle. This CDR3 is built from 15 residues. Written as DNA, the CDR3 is TGTGCCAGCAGTTACTCGGAGGGTTCCCAAGAGACCCAGTACTTC. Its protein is CASSYSEGSQETQYF.

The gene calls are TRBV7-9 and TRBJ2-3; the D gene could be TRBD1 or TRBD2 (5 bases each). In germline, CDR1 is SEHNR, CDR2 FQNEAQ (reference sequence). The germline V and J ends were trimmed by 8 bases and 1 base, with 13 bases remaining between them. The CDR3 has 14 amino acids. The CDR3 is CASGGNFGTDTQYF. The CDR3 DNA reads TGTGCCAGCGGGGGAAACTTCGGCACAGATACGCAGTATTTT.

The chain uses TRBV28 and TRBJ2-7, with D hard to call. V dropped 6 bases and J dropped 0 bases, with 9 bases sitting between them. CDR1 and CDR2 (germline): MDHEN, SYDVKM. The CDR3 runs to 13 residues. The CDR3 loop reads CASSPQNSYEQYF. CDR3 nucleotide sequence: TGTGCCAGCAGCCCTCAGAACTCCTACGAGCAGTACTTC.

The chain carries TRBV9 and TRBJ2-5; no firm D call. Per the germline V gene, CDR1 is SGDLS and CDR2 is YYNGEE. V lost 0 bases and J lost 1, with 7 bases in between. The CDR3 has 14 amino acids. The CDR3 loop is CASSVGGPQETQYF. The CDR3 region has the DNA TGTGCCAGCAGCGTAGGCGGCCCCCAAGAGACCCAGTACTTC.

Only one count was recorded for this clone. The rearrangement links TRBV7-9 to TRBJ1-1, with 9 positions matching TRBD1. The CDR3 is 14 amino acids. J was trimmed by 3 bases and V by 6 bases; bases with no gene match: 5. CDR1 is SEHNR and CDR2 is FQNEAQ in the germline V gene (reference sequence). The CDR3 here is CASSYRGQDTEAFF. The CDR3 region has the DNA TGTGCCAGCAGTTACAGGGGGCAGGACACTGAAGCTTTCTTT.

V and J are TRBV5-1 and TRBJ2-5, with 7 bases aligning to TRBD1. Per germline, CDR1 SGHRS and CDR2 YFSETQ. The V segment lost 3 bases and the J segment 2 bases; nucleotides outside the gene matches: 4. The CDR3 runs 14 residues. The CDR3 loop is CASSWDSLQETQYF. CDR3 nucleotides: TGCGCCAGCAGCTGGGACAGTCTTCAAGAGACCCAGTACTTC.

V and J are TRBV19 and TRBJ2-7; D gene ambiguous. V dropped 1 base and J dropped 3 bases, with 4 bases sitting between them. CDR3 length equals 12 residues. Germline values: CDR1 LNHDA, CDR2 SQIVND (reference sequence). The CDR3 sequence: CASSIGGYEQYF. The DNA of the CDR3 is TGTGCCAGTAGTATAGGAGGCTACGAGCAGTACTTC. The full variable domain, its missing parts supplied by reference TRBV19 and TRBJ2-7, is DGGITQSPKYLFRKEGQNVTLSCEQNLNHDAMYWYRQDPGQGLRLIYYSQIVNDFQKGDIAEGYSVSREKKESFPLTVTSAQKNPTAFYLCASSIGGYEQYFGPGTRLTVT.

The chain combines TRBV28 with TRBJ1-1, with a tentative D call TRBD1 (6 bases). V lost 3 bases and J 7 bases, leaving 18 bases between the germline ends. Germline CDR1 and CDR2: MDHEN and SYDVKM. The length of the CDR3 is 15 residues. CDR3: CASSLRGGAAGEAFF. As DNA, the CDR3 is TGTGCCAGCAGTTTGAGGGGGGGTGCTGCCGGTGAAGCTTTCTTT.

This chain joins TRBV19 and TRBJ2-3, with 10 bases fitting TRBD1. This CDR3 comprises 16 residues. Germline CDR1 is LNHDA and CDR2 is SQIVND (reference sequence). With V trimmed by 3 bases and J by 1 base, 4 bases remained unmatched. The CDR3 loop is CASSIWTGGRTDTQYF. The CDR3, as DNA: TGTGCCAGTAGTATCTGGACAGGGGGGCGCACAGATACGCAGTATTTT. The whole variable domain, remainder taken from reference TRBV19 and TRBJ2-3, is DGGITQSPKYLFRKEGQNVTLSCEQNLNHDAMYWYRQDPGQGLRLIYYSQIVNDFQKGDIAEGYSVSREKKESFPLTVTSAQKNPTAFYLCASSIWTGGRTDTQYFGPGTRLTVL.

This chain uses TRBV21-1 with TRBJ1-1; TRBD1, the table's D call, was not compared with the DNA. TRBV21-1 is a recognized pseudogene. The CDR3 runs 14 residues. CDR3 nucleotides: TGTGCCAGCCAAACAGGGGCAATGAACACTGAAGCTTTCTTT. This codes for CASQTGAMNTEAFF.

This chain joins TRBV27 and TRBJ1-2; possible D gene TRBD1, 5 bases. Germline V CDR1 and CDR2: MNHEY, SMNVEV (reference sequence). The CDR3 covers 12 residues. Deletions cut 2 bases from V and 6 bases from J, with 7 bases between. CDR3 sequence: CASSLRGDGYTF. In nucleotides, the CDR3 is TGTGCCAGCAGTTTAAGGGGAGATGGCTACACCTTC.